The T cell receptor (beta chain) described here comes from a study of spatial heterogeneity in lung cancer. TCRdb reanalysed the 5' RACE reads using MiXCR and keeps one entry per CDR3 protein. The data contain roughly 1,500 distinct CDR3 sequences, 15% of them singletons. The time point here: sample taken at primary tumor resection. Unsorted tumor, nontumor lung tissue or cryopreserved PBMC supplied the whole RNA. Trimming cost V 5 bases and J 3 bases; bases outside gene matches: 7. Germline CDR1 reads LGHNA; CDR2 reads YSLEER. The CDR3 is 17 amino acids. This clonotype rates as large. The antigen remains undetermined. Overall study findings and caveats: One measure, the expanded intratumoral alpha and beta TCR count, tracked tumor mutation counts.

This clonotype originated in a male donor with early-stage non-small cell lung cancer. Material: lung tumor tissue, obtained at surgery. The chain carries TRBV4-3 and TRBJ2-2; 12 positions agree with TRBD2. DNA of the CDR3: TGCGCCAGCAGCACACTAGCGGGGGGAAGGGACACCGGGGAGCTGTTTTTT. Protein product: CASSTLAGGRDTGELFF.